A selection of T cell receptor beta chains follows, all from one sample in a study of blood T cell repertoires in COVID-19. Profiling relied on immunoSEQ multiplex PCR, and the TCRdb table lists in-frame clones only, not all of them. The sample has 200,000 to 250,000 clones, 80% to 90% seen once; the top ten hold approximately 3.5%. The sample was PBMCs or T cells enriched from blood (not recorded which). The receptors come from a woman in her thirties who had been exposed to COVID-19. CDR3s include the opening cysteine and the closing phenylalanine or tryptophan. The D gene is left open where the match is weak. Some rows mark clone size as missing; the rest say once, few, many or name a class of expanded clone.

>TRBJ1-2|.|TRBV12-3/TRBV12-4|few
CASSFSGGGYTF
TGTGCCAGCAGTTTTAGCGGGGGAGGCTACACCTTC
>TRBJ2-7|.|TRBV19|.
CASSISRPPYEQYF
TGTGCCAGTAGTATAAGCCGCCCCCCCTACGAGCAGTACTTC
>TRBJ2-7|.|TRBV13|.
CASSLVGSVYEQYF
TGTGCCAGCAGCTTAGTTGGCTCCGTTTACGAGCAGTACTTC
>TRBJ2-1|TRBD1|TRBV24-1|.
CATSDADRFAYNEQFF
TGTGCCACCAGTGACGCGGACAGGTTCGCCTACAATGAGCAGTTCTTC
>TRBJ1-1|TRBD1|TRBV2|.
CASPDRGNTEAFF
TGTGCCAGCCCGGACAGGGGAAACACTGAAGCTTTCTTT
>TRBJ2-1|.|TRBV7-9|once
CASSFGGTDKQFF
TGTGCCAGCAGTTTTGGGGGCACTGACAAGCAGTTCTTC
>TRBJ2-1|TRBD1|TRBV24-1|.
CATSPGTGAPNEQFF
TGTGCCACCAGTCCCGGGACAGGGGCCCCAAATGAGCAGTTCTTC
>TRBJ1-3|.|TRBV5-1|.
CASSLGSTGNTIYF
TGCGCCAGCAGCTTGGGGTCTACTGGAAACACCATATATTTT
>TRBJ1-2|.|TRBV10-2|many
CASSENPGSDYGYTF
TGCGCCAGCAGTGAGAATCCAGGGTCTGACTATGGCTACACCTTC
>TRBJ2-7|TRBD1|TRBV18|.
CASSLRDRDDFYSEQYF
TGTGCCAGCTCACTCCGGGACAGGGACGATTTTTATTCCGAGCAGTACTTC
>TRBJ2-1|TRBD2|TRBV5-4|.
CASSSSSGSYEQFF
TGTGCCAGCAGCTCCTCTAGCGGGAGCTATGAGCAGTTCTTC
>TRBJ2-3|.|TRBV5-1|.
CASSKKTGTSTDTQYF
TGCGCCAGCAGCAAAAAGACAGGGACTAGCACAGATACGCAGTATTTT
>TRBJ2-4|TRBD1|TRBV6-5|once
CASSRGQGEGNIQYF
TGTGCCAGCAGTAGAGGACAGGGAGAGGGTAACATTCAGTACTTC
>TRBJ2-2|TRBD2|TRBV4-2|.
CASSQDLGRPGGTGELFF
TGTGCCAGCAGCCAAGATCTCGGGAGGCCAGGAGGGACCGGGGAGCTGTTTTTT
>TRBJ1-2|.|TRBV5-1|.
CASSLDRDYGYTF
TGCGCCAGCAGCTTGGACAGGGACTATGGCTACACCTTC
>TRBJ1-2|.|TRBV2|.
CASSEAGANYGYTF
TGTGCCAGCAGTGAAGCGGGCGCTAACTATGGCTACACCTTC